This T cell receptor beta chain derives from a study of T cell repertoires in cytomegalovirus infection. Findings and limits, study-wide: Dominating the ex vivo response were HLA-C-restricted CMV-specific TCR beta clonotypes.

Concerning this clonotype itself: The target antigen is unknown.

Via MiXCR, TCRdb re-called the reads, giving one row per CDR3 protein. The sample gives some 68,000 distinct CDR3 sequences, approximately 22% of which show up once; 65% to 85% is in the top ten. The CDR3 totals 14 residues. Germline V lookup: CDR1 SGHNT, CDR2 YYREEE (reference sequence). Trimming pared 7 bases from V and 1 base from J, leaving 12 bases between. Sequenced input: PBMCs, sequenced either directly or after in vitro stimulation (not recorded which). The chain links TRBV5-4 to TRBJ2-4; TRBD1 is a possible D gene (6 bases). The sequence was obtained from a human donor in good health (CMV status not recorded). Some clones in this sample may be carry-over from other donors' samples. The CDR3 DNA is TGTGCCAGCTCTGACGACAGGGCCAAAAACATTCAGTACTTC. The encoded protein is CASSDDRAKNIQYF.